Below, 4 T cell receptor beta chains from the same sample are listed, as sequenced in a study of T cell responses to AZD1222 COVID-19 vaccine. Generated by immunoSEQ multiplex PCR, the TCRdb table keeps only in-frame clones and is missing some. This table has roughly 140,000 clones, approximately 94% appearing once. Specimen: peripheral blood, collected on day 0 of AZD1222 vaccination. All receptors come from an adult in good health.

The J gene is TRBJ2-7, the V gene TRBV7-9; possible D gene TRBD1, 6 bases. Germline loops: CDR1 SEHNR, CDR2 FQNEAQ (reference sequence). The CDR3 is 13 amino acids. Trimming cost V 1 base and J 3 bases, with 7 bases left between them. The CDR3 spells CASSLGQVYEQYF. In nucleotides, the CDR3 is TGTGCCAGCAGCTTAGGACAGGTCTACGAGCAGTACTTC.

The chain recombines TRBV6-2 or TRBV6-3 with TRBJ2-7, with D perhaps matching TRBD1 or TRBD2 (6 bases each). This CDR3 is 18 amino acids long. With 5 bases removed from V and 4 bases from J, the gap between germline ends came to 27 bases. The germline V gene encodes CDR1 MNHEY and CDR2 SVGEGT. The CDR3 region has the DNA TGTGCCAGCAGTGACCCCTCCCCCGAGGGGGGTCTAGGATACGAGCAGTACTTC. Protein: CASSDPSPEGGLGYEQYF.

The V gene is TRBV5-1, the J gene TRBJ2-6, with a possible D match to TRBD2 (5 bases). The CDR3 runs to 19 residues. CDR1 and CDR2 from the germline V gene are SGHRS and YFSETQ. Trimming stripped 5 bases from V and 0 bases from J, with 21 bases between. The CDR3 reads CASRISPGYRSSGANVLTF. The CDR3 DNA reads TGCGCCAGCAGGATCTCCCCGGGATATCGGAGCTCTGGGGCCAACGTCCTGACTTTC.

The V and J genes are TRBV5-1 and TRBJ1-2; D gene unclear. Germline V gene data show CDR1 as SGHRS and CDR2 as YFSETQ. V lost 4 bases and J 8 bases, leaving 21 bases between the germline ends. This CDR3 spans 15 amino acids. CDR3 in amino acids: CASSPEAPQVGGYTF. The DNA of the CDR3 is TGCGCCAGCAGCCCGGAGGCCCCCCAGGTCGGGGGCTACACCTTC.